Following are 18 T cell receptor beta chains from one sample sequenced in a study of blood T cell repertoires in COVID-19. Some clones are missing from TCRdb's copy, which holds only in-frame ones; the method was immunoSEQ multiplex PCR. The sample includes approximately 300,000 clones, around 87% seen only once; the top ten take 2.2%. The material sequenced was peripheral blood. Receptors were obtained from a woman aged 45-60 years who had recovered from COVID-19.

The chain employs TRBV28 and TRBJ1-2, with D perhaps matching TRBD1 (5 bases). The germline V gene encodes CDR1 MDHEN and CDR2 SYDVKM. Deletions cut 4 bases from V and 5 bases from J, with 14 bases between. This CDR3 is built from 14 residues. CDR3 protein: CASSSGGRQYGYTF. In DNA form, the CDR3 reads TGTGCCAGCAGTTCAGGAGGGAGACAGTATGGCTACACCTTC.

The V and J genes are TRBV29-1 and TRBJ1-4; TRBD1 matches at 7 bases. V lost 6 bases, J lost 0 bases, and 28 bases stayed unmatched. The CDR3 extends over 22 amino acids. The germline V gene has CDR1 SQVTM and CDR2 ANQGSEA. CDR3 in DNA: TGCAGCGTCTCACCTGTAGAGGGGTCCCGGACAGGTGGCTACCCAACTAATGAAAAACTGTTTTTT. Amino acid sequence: CSVSPVEGSRTGGYPTNEKLFF.

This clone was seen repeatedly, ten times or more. CDR3 region: CASSLGEVGSTNTEAFF. In DNA, the CDR3 is TGTGCCAGCAGCTTAGGGGAAGTTGGGAGCACCAACACTGAAGCTTTCTTT. The chain has TRBV7-3 and TRBJ1-1, with D uncertain. The CDR3 is 17 amino acids. V gave up 2 bases and J gave up 2 bases, with 18 bases separating them. The germline V gene has CDR1 SGHTA and CDR2 FQGTGA.

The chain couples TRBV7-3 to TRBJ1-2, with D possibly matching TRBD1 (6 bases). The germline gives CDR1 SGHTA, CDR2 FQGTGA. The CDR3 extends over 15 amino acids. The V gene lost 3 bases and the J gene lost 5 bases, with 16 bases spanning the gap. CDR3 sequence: CASSFDGGRRYGYTF. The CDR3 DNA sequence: TGTGCCAGCAGCTTTGACGGGGGGCGCCGGTATGGCTACACCTTC.

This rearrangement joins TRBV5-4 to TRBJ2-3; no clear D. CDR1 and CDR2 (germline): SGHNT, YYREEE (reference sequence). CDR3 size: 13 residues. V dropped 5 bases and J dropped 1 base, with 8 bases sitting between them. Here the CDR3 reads CASRTQGTDTQYF. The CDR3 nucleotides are TGTGCCAGCAGAACTCAGGGCACAGATACGCAGTATTTT.

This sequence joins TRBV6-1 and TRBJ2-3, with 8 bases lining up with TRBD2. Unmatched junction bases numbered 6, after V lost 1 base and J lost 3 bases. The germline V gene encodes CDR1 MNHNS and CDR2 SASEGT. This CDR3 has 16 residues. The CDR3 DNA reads TGTGCCAGCAGTGAAGTATTGGCGGGAGGAACAGATACGCAGTATTTT. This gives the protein CASSEVLAGGTDTQYF.

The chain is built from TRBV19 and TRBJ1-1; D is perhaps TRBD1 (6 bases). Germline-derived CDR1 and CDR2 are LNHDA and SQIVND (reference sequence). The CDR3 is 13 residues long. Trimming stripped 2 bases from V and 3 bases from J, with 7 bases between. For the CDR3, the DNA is TGTGCCAGTAGTATAAGGGGGTACACTGAAGCTTTCTTT. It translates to CASSIRGYTEAFF.

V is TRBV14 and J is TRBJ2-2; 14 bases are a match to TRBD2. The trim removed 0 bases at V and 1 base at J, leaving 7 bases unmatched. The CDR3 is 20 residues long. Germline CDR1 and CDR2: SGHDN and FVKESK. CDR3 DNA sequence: TGTGCCAGCAGCCAAGACATCACCGGGACTAGCGGGAGGAACACCGGGGAGCTGTTTTTT. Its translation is CASSQDITGTSGRNTGELFF.

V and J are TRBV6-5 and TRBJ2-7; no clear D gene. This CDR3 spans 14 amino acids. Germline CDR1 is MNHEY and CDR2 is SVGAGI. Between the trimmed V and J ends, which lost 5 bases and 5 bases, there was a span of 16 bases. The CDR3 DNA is TGTGCCAGCAGTCCCCTGAGAGACAAGGACGAGCAGTACTTC. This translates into CASSPLRDKDEQYF.

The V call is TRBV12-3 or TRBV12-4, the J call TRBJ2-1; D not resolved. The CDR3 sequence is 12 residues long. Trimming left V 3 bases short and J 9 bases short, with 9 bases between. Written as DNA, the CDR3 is TGTGCCAGCAGTTTTAGCTACGGTGAGCAGTTCTTC. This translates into CASSFSYGEQFF.

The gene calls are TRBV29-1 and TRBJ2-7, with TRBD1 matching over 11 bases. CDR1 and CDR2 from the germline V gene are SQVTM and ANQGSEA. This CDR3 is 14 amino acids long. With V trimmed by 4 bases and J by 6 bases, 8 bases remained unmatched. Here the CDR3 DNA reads TGCAGCGTTGCATTTGGGACAGGGGGGCTCGAGCAGTACTTC. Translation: CSVAFGTGGLEQYF.

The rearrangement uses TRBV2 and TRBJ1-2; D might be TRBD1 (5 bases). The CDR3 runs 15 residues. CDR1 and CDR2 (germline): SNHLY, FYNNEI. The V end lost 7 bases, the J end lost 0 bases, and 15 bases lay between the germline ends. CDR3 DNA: TGTGCCAGCAAGACGGGGCGGGAAGCTAACTATGGCTACACCTTC. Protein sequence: CASKTGREANYGYTF.

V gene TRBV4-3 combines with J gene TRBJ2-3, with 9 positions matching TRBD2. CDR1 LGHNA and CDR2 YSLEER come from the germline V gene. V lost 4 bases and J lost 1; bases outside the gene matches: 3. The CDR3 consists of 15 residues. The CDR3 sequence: CASSRLAGGTDTQYF. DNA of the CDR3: TGCGCCAGCAGCCGTTTAGCGGGGGGCACAGATACGCAGTATTTT.

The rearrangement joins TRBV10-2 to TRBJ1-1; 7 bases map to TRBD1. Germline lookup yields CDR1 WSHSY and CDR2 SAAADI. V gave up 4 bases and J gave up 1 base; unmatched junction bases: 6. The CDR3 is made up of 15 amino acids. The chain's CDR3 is CASSGLGQSNTEAFF. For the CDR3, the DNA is TGCGCCAGCAGTGGATTGGGACAGTCGAACACTGAAGCTTTCTTT.

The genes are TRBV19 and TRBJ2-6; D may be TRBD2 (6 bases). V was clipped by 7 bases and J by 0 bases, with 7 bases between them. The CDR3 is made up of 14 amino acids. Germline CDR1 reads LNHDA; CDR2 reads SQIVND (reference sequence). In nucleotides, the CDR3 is TGTGCCAGTACGGGGGTCTCTGGGGCCAACGTCCTGACTTTC. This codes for CASTGVSGANVLTF.

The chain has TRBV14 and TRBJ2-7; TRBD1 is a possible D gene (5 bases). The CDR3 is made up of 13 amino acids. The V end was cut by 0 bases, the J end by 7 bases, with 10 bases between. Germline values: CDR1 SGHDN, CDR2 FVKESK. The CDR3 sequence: CASSQDRVGEQYF. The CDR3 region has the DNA TGTGCCAGCAGCCAAGACAGGGTGGGGGAGCAGTACTTC.

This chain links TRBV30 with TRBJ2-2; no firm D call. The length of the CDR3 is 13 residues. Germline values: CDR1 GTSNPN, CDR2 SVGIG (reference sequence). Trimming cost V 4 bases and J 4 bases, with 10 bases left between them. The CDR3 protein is CAWNVIITGELFF. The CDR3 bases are TGTGCCTGGAATGTCATCATCACCGGGGAGCTGTTTTTT.

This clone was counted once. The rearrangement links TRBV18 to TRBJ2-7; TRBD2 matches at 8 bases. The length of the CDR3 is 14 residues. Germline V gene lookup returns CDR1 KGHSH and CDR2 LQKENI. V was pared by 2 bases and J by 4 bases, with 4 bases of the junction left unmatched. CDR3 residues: CASSPSGGAYEQYF. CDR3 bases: TGTGCCAGCTCACCATCGGGGGGGGCTTACGAGCAGTACTTC.